This T cell receptor (beta chain) was profiled in a study of regulatory T cells in long-lasting Graves disease. Study outcomes and limitations: Repertoires from persistent disease leaned toward TRBV28, TRBJ1-2 and TRBJ2-5.

Time point noted: newly diagnosed GD, antithyroid drugs for less than 3 months. RNA isolated from PBMCs was used to make the TCR library. Staff drew about 10 milliliters of peripheral blood into EDTA tubes. With 5 bases removed from V and 0 bases from J, the gap between germline ends came to 19 bases. CDR3 size: 17 residues. Germline V gene lookup returns CDR1 KGHDR and CDR2 SFDVKD. Assembly of TCR beta libraries relied on iRepertoire HTBI primers together with Arm-PCR of CDR3 regions. TCRdb itself ran the multiplex PCR reads through MiXCR, one entry per CDR3 protein. Of a few hundred thousand distinct CDR3 sequences detected, around 20% appear once; the ten largest clones hold 12%. This clonotype was counted many times. Its specificity is not known. These data also featured in a second study, about T cells in Graves' hyperthyroidism and ophthalmopathy. From that study: First-round RT-PCR with HTBI primers amplified the TCR CDR3 region. Ophthalmopathy could be told apart from stable hyperthyroidism with a 13 V-J model.

This sequence joins TRBV24-1 and TRBJ2-7; D possibly uses TRBD1 or TRBD2 (5 bases each). The sample here was peripheral blood mononuclear cells (PBMCs), taken at new diagnosis, from a patient treated with antithyroid drugs. The clonotype originates from a woman aged 25 to 39 with Graves disease. CDR3 DNA: TGTGCCACCAGTGCGAGAGGGATCCGAGACAGCTCCTACGAGCAGTACTTC. Translation gives CATSARGIRDSSYEQYF.